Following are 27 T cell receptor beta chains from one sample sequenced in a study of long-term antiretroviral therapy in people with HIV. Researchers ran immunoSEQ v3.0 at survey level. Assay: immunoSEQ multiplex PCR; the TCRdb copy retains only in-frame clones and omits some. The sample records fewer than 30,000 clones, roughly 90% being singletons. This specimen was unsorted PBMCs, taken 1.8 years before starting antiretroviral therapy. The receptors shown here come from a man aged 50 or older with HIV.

The DNA for the CDR3 is TGTGCCAGCAGCTTGAAGACCCTTGAAGCTTTCTTT. Translation gives CASSLKTLEAFF. The gene calls are TRBV5-6 and TRBJ1-1, with no clear D. The V gene lost 1 base and the J gene lost 7 bases, with 8 bases spanning the gap. This CDR3 has 12 residues. CDR1 SGHDT and CDR2 YYEEEE come from the germline V gene.

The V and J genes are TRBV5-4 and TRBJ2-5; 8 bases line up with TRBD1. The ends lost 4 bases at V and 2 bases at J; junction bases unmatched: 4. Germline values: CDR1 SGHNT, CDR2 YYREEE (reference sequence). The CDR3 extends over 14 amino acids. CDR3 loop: CASSDRDRQETQYF. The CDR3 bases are TGTGCCAGCAGCGACCGGGACAGGCAAGAGACCCAGTACTTC.

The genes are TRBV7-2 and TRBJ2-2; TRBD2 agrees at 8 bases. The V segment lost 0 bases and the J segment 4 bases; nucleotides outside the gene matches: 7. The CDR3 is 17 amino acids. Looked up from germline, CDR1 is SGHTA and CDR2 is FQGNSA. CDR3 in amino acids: CASSLAPGLVLTGELFF. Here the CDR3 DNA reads TGTGCCAGCAGCTTAGCTCCGGGACTAGTACTCACCGGGGAGCTGTTTTTT. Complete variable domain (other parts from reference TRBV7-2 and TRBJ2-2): GAGVSQSPSNKVTEKGKDVELRCDPISGHTALYWYRQSLGQGLEFLIYFQGNSAPDKSGLPSDRFSAERTGGSVSTLTIQRTQQEDSAVYLCASSLAPGLVLTGELFFGEGSRLTVL.

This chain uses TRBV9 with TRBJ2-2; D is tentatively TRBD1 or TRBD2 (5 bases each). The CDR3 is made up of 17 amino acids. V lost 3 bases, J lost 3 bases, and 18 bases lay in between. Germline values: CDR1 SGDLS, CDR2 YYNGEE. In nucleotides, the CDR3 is TGTGCCAGCAGCGGGTTTTACGGGACGGTCGACACCGGGGAGCTGTTTTTT. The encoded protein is CASSGFYGTVDTGELFF.

CDR3 sequence reads: CASSRRTGQDYGYTF. Here the CDR3 DNA reads TGCGCCAGCAGCCGACGGACAGGGCAGGACTATGGCTACACCTTC. The chain uses TRBV5-1 and TRBJ1-2; 8 bases are shared with TRBD1. The germline V gene has CDR1 SGHRS and CDR2 YFSETQ. CDR3 length: 15 residues. Germline trimming cut 4 bases from V and 3 bases from J; bases unmatched to any gene: 8.

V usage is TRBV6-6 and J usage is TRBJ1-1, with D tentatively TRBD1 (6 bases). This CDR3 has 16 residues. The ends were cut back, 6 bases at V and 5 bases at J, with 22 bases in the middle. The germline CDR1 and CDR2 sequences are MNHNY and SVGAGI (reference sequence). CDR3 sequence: CASSITLRGGGTEAFF. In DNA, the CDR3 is TGTGCCAGCAGCATAACCCTCCGCGGAGGGGGAACTGAAGCTTTCTTT.

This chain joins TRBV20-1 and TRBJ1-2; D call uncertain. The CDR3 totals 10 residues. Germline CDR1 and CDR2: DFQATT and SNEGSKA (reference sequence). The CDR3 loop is CRATLDGYTF. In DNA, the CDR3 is TGCAGGGCCACATTGGATGGCTACACCTTC.

The CDR3 reads CASSSGQFYGYTF. The CDR3 coding sequence is TGTGCCAGCAGCTCGGGACAGTTCTATGGCTACACCTTC. The chain links TRBV7-6 to TRBJ1-2; TRBD1 aligns across 7 bases. Germline V gene sequence: CDR1 SGHVS, CDR2 FNYEAQ. The length of the CDR3 is 13 residues. V shed 4 bases and J 4 bases; nucleotides not matched to a gene: 3.

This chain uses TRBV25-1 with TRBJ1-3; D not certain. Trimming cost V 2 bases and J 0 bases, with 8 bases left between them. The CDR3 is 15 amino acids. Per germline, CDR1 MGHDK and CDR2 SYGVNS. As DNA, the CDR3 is TGTGCCAGCAGTGAAGATCTTAACTCTGGAAACACCATATATTTT. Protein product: CASSEDLNSGNTIYF.

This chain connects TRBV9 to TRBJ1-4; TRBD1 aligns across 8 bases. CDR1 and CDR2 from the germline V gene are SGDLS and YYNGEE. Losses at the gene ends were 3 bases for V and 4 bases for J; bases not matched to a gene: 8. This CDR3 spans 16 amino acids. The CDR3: CASSESLGQVNEKLFF. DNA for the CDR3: TGTGCCAGCAGCGAAAGCTTGGGACAGGTTAATGAAAAACTGTTTTTT.

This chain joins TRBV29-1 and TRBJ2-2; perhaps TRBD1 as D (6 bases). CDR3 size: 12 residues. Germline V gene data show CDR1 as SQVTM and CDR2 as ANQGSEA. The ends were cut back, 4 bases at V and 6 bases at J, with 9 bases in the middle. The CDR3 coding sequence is TGCAGCGTTGGCAGGGGCGCCGGGGAGCTGTTTTTT. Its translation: CSVGRGAGELFF.

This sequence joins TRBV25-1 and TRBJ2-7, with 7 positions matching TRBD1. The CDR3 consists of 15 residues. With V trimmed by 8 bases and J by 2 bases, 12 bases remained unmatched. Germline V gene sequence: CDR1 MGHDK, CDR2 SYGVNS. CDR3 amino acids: CASGSLGDSTYEQYF. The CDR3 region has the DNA TGTGCCAGCGGATCCCTAGGGGACAGTACCTACGAGCAGTACTTC.

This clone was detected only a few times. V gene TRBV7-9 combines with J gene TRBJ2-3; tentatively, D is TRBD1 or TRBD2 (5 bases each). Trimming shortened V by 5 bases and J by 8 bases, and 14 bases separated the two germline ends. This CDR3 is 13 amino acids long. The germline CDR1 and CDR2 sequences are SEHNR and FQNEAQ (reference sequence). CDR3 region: CASSPGAGGTQYF. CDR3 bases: TGTGCCAGCAGCCCCGGGGCTGGGGGTACGCAGTATTTT.

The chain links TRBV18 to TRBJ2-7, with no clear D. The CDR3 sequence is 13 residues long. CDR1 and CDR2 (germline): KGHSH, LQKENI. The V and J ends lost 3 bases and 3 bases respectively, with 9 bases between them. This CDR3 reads CASSPYPNYEQYF. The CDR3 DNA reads TGTGCCAGCTCACCGTATCCAAACTACGAGCAGTACTTC. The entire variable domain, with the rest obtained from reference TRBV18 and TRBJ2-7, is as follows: NAGVMQNPRHLVRRRGQEARLRCSPMKGHSHVYWYRQLPEEGLKFMVYLQKENIIDESGMPKERFSAEFPKEGPSILRIQQVVRGDSAAYFCASSPYPNYEQYFGPGTRLTVT.

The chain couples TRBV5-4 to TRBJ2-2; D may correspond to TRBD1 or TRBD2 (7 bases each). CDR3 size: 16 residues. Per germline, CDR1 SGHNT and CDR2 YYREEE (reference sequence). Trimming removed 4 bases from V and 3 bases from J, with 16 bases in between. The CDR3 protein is CASSLSGGADTGELFF. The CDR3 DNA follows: TGTGCCAGCAGCCTATCAGGGGGGGCGGACACCGGGGAGCTGTTTTTT.

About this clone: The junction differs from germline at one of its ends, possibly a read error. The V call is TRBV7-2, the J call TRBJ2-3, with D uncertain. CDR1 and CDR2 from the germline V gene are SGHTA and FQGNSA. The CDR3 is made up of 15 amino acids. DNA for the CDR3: TGTGCCAGCAGCTTAGCGTCTACGTCCACAAATACGCAGTATTTT. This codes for CASSLASTSTNTQYF.

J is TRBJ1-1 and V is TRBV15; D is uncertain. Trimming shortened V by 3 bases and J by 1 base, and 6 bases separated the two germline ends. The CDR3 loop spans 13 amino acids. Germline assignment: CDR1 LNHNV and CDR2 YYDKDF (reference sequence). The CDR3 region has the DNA TGTGCCACCAGCAGGGAGGGGAACACTGAAGCTTTCTTT. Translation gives CATSREGNTEAFF.

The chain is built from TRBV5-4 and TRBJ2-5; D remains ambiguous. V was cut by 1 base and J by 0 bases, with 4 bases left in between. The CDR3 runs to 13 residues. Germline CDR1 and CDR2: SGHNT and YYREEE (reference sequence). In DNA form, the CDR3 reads TGTGCCAGCAGCTTGACGAACCAAGAGACCCAGTACTTC. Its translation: CASSLTNQETQYF.

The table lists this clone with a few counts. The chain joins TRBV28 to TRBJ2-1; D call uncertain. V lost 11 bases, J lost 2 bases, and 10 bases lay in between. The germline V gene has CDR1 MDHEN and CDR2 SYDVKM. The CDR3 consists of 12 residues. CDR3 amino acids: CAAFSPYNEQFF. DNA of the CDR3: TGTGCCGCCTTCTCCCCCTACAATGAGCAGTTCTTC.

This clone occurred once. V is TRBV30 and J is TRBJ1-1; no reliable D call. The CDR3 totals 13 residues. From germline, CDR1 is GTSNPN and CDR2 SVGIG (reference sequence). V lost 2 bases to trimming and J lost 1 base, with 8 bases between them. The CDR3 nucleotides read TGTGCCTGGAGTCACTCGAGGAACACTGAAGCTTTCTTT. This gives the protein CAWSHSRNTEAFF.

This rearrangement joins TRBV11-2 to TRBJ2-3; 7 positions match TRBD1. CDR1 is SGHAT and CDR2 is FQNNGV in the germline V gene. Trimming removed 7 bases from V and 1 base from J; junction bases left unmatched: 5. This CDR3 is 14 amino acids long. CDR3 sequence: CASTDRVGTDTQYF. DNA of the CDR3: TGTGCCAGCACAGACAGGGTAGGCACAGATACGCAGTATTTT.

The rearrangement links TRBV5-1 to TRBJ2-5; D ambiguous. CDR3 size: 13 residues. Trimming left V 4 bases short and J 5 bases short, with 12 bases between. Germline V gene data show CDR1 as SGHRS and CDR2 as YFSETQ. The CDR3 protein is CASSPAVAETQYF. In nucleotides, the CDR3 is TGCGCCAGCAGCCCCGCGGTAGCCGAGACCCAGTACTTC.

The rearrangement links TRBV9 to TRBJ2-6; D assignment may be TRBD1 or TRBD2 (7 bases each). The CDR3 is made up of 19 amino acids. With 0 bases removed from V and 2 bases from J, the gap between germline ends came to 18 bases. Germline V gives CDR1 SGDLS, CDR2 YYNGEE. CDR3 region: CASSVASRGGPTGANVLTF. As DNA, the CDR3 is TGTGCCAGCAGCGTAGCTTCCAGGGGGGGGCCGACTGGGGCCAACGTCCTGACTTTC.

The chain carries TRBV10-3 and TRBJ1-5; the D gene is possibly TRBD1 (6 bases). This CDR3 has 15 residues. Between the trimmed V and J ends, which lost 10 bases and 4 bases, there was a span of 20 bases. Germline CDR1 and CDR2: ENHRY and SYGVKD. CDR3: CASDQGPTVNQPQHF. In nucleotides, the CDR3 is TGTGCCAGCGATCAGGGGCCAACGGTAAATCAGCCCCAGCATTTT.

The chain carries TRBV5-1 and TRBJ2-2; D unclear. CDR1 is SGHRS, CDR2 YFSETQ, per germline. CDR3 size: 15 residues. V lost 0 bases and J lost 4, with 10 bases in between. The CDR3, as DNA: TGCGCCAGCAGCTTGGTCACAGCCGGCACCGGGGAGCTGTTTTTT. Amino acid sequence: CASSLVTAGTGELFF.

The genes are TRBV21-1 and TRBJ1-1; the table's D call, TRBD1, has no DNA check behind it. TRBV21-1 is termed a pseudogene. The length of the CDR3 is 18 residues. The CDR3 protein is CASSKVWGTGDRNTEAFF. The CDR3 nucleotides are TGTGCCAGCAGCAAAGTGTGGGGGACAGGGGACCGCAACACTGAAGCTTTCTTT.

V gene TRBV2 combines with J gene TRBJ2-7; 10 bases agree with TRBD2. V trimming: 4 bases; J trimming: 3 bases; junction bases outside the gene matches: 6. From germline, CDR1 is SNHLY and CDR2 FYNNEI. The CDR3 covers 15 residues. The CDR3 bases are TGTGCCAGCAGTGTTGAAGGACTAGCGGACTACGAGCAGTACTTC. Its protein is CASSVEGLADYEQYF. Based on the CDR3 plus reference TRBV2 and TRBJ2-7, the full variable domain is EPEVTQTPSHQVTQMGQEVILRCVPISNHLYFYWYRQILGQKVEFLVSFYNNEISEKSEIFDDQFSVERPDGSNFTLKIRSTKLEDSAMYFCASSVEGLADYEQYFGPGTRLTVT.